These 2 T cell receptor beta chains were all obtained from the same sample, sequenced in a study of T cells in Graves' hyperthyroidism and ophthalmopathy. Amplified TCR beta CDR3 regions derived from RNA transcripts. The HTBI primer set was used in a first-round RT-PCR of the TCR CDR3. TCRdb processed the multiplex PCR reads anew with MiXCR; each CDR3 protein has one entry. The sample lists about 400,000 distinct CDR3 sequences; about a sixth were seen once. Sequenced material: blood. The receptors here all came from a woman aged 18-35 years with Graves' hyperthyroidism that later progressed to Graves' ophthalmopathy.

This clonotype was picked up a small number of times. The V and J genes are TRBV29-1 and TRBJ2-1; TRBD1 matches at 9 bases. There are 16 residues in the CDR3. CDR1 is SQVTM and CDR2 is ANQGSEA in the germline V gene. After removal of 1 base from V and 9 bases from J, the junction contained 13 bases not matched to a gene. CDR3 DNA sequence: TGCAGCGTTGAAGCGGACAGGGGTTTAATCAGTAGTGAGCAGTTCTTC. Amino acids: CSVEADRGLISSEQFF.

Ten or more counts support this clonotype. The rearrangement uses TRBV20-1 and TRBJ1-6, with a weak D call TRBD1 (5 bases). V gave up 5 bases and J gave up 7 bases, with 18 bases separating them. Germline-derived CDR1 and CDR2 are DFQATT and SNEGSKA (reference sequence). There are 15 residues in the CDR3. The CDR3, as DNA: TGCAGTGCTGGCCGGGACGGCGGCGGGAATTCACCCCTCCACTTT. This codes for CSAGRDGGGNSPLHF.